This T cell receptor (beta chain) was profiled in a study of blood T cell repertoires in COVID-19. This CDR3 spans 18 amino acids. Method: immunoSEQ multiplex PCR; TCRdb's copy keeps in-frame clones and lacks some. Here the sample spans roughly 250,000 clones, over 90% being singletons. The sequence came from a young man with COVID-19, enrolled during active disease. Input material: peripheral blood. The genes are TRBV1 and TRBJ2-3; no DNA check was done on the table's D call, TRBD2. TRBV1 is recorded as a pseudogene. The DNA of the CDR3 is TGCACCAGCAGCCAAGATCGTCCCAGGTGGGGGGGCCCAGATACGCAGTATTTT. This codes for CTSSQDRPRWGGPDTQYF.